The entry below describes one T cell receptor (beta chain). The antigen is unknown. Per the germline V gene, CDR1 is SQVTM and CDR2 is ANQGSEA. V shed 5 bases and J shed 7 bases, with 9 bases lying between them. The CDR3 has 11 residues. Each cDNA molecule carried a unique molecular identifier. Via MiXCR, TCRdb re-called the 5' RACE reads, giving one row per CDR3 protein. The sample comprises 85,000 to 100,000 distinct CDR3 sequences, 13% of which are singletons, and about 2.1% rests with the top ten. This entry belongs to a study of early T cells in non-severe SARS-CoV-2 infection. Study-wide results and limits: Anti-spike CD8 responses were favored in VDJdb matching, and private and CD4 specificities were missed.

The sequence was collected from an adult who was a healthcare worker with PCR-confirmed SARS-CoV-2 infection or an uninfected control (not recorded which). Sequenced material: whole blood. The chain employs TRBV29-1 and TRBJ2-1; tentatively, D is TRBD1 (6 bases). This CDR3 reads CSVTGQNEQFF. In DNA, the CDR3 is TGCAGCGTTACAGGGCAAAATGAGCAGTTCTTC.